A single sample gave rise to the 29 T cell receptor beta chains below, sequenced in a study of shared clonotypes between healthy human individuals. Profiling relied on immunoSEQ multiplex PCR, and the TCRdb table lists in-frame clones only, not all of them. This sample has over a million clones, with roughly 97% found just once. The sequenced material came from naive CD4+ T cells sorted from blood. Subset noted: CD45RA+ positively selected. These receptors were obtained from a man aged 30 to 45 in good health.

In this sample, this clone turned up once. V usage is TRBV19 and J usage is TRBJ2-4; 9 bases are shared with TRBD1. V lost 5 bases and J lost 4; bases outside the gene matches: 18. This CDR3 has 19 residues. The germline gives CDR1 LNHDA, CDR2 SQIVND (reference sequence). This CDR3 reads CASSSRQGGKGRQKNIQYF. DNA of the CDR3: TGTGCCAGTAGTTCACGACAGGGGGGCAAAGGACGGCAAAAAAACATTCAGTACTTC.

J is TRBJ2-4 and V is TRBV10-2, with D tentatively TRBD1 (6 bases). Looked up from germline, CDR1 is WSHSY and CDR2 is SAAADI. This CDR3 has 14 amino acids. Trimming removed 6 bases at V and 0 bases at J, with 9 bases between. CDR3 in amino acids: CASRDSLAKNIQYF. The CDR3 region has the DNA TGCGCCAGCAGGGACAGTCTAGCCAAAAACATTCAGTACTTC.

This chain uses TRBV29-1 with TRBJ2-7; 7 positions match TRBD1. CDR1 and CDR2 from the germline V gene are SQVTM and ANQGSEA. The CDR3 loop spans 14 amino acids. The junction had 8 bases not matched to a gene; V was cut back by 6 bases and J by 0 bases. In nucleotides, the CDR3 is TGCAGCGTGAAGACAGGGCCTAGCTCCTACGAGCAGTACTTC. Its translation: CSVKTGPSSYEQYF.

The rearrangement joins TRBV18 to TRBJ2-6; 7 nucleotides align to TRBD1. The CDR3 is 16 residues long. The germline V gene encodes CDR1 KGHSH and CDR2 LQKENI. The ends lost 4 bases at V and 2 bases at J; junction bases unmatched: 5. CDR3 nucleotides: TGTGCCAGCTCACAAAACACAGGGGCTGGGGCCAACGTCCTGACTTTC. Its protein is CASSQNTGAGANVLTF.

The rearrangement links TRBV27 to TRBJ2-7; D may be TRBD1 or TRBD2 (6 bases each). The CDR3 sequence is 15 residues long. From germline, CDR1 is MNHEY and CDR2 SMNVEV (reference sequence). The germline V and J ends were trimmed by 0 bases and 3 bases, with 12 bases remaining between them. The CDR3 region is CASSLSGGLFYEQYF. The DNA of the CDR3 is TGTGCCAGCAGTTTATCAGGGGGGCTTTTCTACGAGCAGTACTTC.

This clone has just one count. CDR3 region: CASSPWGGPTNEKLFF. In DNA form, the CDR3 reads TGCGCCAGCAGCCCCTGGGGTGGACCGACTAATGAAAAACTGTTTTTT. V gene TRBV5-1 combines with J gene TRBJ1-4, with D unresolved. Germline loops: CDR1 SGHRS, CDR2 YFSETQ. Trimming removed 4 bases from V and 2 bases from J, with 15 bases in between. This CDR3 has 16 amino acids.

The count of this clone is one. This sequence joins TRBV28 and TRBJ1-2, with a possible D match to TRBD1 (5 bases). The CDR3 is 14 amino acids. V was trimmed by 3 bases and J by 8 bases, leaving 16 bases between them. Germline V gene sequence: CDR1 MDHEN, CDR2 SYDVKM. The CDR3 region has the DNA TGTGCCAGCAGTTTTGGGACGGATTATGCGGGCTACACCTTC. It is translated as CASSFGTDYAGYTF.

V is TRBV5-1 and J is TRBJ2-5; D unresolved. This CDR3 has 14 residues. Germline CDR1 is SGHRS and CDR2 is YFSETQ. V shed 1 base and J shed 2 bases, with 9 bases lying between them. The CDR3 loop reads CASSLSAAQETQYF. In nucleotides, the CDR3 is TGCGCCAGCAGCTTGTCGGCAGCTCAAGAGACCCAGTACTTC.

For this clone: Other DNA sequences within the sample encode an identical CDR3. The V and J genes are TRBV2 and TRBJ2-7; D gene unclear. CDR3 length equals 12 residues. V lost 6 bases to trimming and J lost 2 bases, with 8 bases between them. The germline V gene has CDR1 SNHLY and CDR2 FYNNEI. The CDR3 DNA follows: TGTGCCAGCAGCGGGCGCCCCTACGAGCAGTACTTC. Its protein is CASSGRPYEQYF.

The chain couples TRBV9 to TRBJ1-2, with D unclear. V gave up 0 bases and J gave up 5 bases, with 11 bases separating them. This CDR3 is built from 14 residues. Germline-derived CDR1 and CDR2 are SGDLS and YYNGEE. This CDR3 reads CASSVGQEMYGYTF. The CDR3 region has the DNA TGTGCCAGCAGCGTAGGCCAGGAGATGTATGGCTACACCTTC.

This rearrangement joins TRBV28 to TRBJ2-1; D is perhaps TRBD2 (5 bases). Looked up from germline, CDR1 is MDHEN and CDR2 is SYDVKM. CDR3 length equals 16 residues. V gave up 5 bases and J gave up 0 bases, with 14 bases separating them. CDR3 DNA: TGTGCCAGCAGTCATACTAGTTTGAGCTCCTACAATGAGCAGTTCTTC. This translates into CASSHTSLSSYNEQFF.

The chain links TRBV10-3 to TRBJ2-1, with TRBD2 matching over 11 bases. The V gene's germline CDR1 is ENHRY and CDR2 SYGVKD. This CDR3 is 14 amino acids long. Trimming at V came to 8 bases and at J to 6 bases, leaving 6 bases not matched to a gene. CDR3 loop: CAIAGTSGPNEQFF. As DNA, the CDR3 is TGTGCCATCGCTGGGACTAGCGGACCCAATGAGCAGTTCTTC.

This sequence joins TRBV18 and TRBJ1-1, with D unclear. Per germline, CDR1 KGHSH and CDR2 LQKENI. V lost 6 bases to trimming and J lost 5 bases, with 13 bases between them. The CDR3 has 13 amino acids. CDR3 sequence reads: CASSPASSTEAFF. CDR3 DNA sequence: TGTGCCAGCTCTCCGGCCTCGAGTACTGAAGCTTTCTTT. Using reference TRBV18 and TRBJ1-1 for the parts outside the CDR3, the full variable domain is NAGVMQNPRHLVRRRGQEARLRCSPMKGHSHVYWYRQLPEEGLKFMVYLQKENIIDESGMPKERFSAEFPKEGPSILRIQQVVRGDSAAYFCASSPASSTEAFFGQGTRLTVV.

The J gene is TRBJ2-1, the V gene TRBV9; D could derive from TRBD1 or TRBD2 (5 bases each). The germline V gene has CDR1 SGDLS and CDR2 YYNGEE. CDR3 length equals 16 residues. With 4 bases removed from V and 0 bases from J, the gap between germline ends came to 14 bases. The CDR3 sequence: CASSNTGTHSYNEQFF. CDR3 coding DNA: TGTGCCAGCAGCAACACCGGGACCCACTCCTACAATGAGCAGTTCTTC.

This clone was observed a single time. The chain uses TRBV4-2 and TRBJ2-3; 9 positions agree with TRBD2. Germline lookup yields CDR1 LGHNA and CDR2 YNFKEQ. The CDR3 totals 16 residues. After removal of 0 bases from V and 1 base from J, the junction contained 2 bases not matched to a gene. CDR3 sequence reads: CASSQEGGRGTDTQYF. DNA of the CDR3: TGTGCCAGCAGCCAAGAAGGCGGGAGGGGCACAGATACGCAGTATTTT.

The rearrangement uses TRBV7-9 and TRBJ2-3; possibly TRBD1 for D (6 bases). The CDR3 is 15 amino acids. Germline values: CDR1 SEHNR, CDR2 FQNEAQ (reference sequence). V gave up 5 bases and J gave up 4 bases, with 16 bases separating them. CDR3 sequence: CASSQVQGRADTQYF. The CDR3 DNA follows: TGTGCCAGCAGCCAGGTACAGGGTAGGGCAGATACGCAGTATTTT.

V usage is TRBV19 and J usage is TRBJ2-1, with 11 bases fitting TRBD2. The germline V gene encodes CDR1 LNHDA and CDR2 SQIVND (reference sequence). There are 16 residues in the CDR3. V was clipped by 5 bases and J by 8 bases; unmatched bases: 11. This CDR3 reads CASSARTSGYIDEQFF. The CDR3 region has the DNA TGTGCCAGTAGTGCCCGGACTAGCGGGTACATTGATGAGCAGTTCTTC.

The gene calls are TRBV20-1 and TRBJ2-4; 8 bases fit TRBD2. J was trimmed by 13 bases and V by 6 bases; bases with no gene match: 5. Germline V gives CDR1 DFQATT, CDR2 SNEGSKA (reference sequence). CDR3 length: 10 residues. CDR3 sequence: CSAVSGTQYF. The CDR3 DNA reads as TGCAGTGCGGTTAGCGGGACGCAGTACTTC.

The chain links TRBV6-6 to TRBJ1-1; no reliable D call. This CDR3 is built from 14 residues. Germline V gene lookup returns CDR1 MNHNY and CDR2 SVGAGI (reference sequence). Trimming left V 2 bases short and J 4 bases short, with 11 bases between. CDR3 sequence (DNA): TGTGCCAGCAGTTACACGGTTGGGGTCACTGAAGCTTTCTTT. It specifies CASSYTVGVTEAFF.

V and J are TRBV5-1 and TRBJ2-7, with unresolved D. The CDR3 spans 16 residues. Looked up from germline, CDR1 is SGHRS and CDR2 is YFSETQ. Trimming took off 0 bases at V and 0 bases at J, with 13 bases between the two ends. CDR3: CASSLATRQSSYEQYF. In DNA, the CDR3 is TGCGCCAGCAGCTTGGCCACCCGGCAAAGCTCCTACGAGCAGTACTTC.

V is TRBV6-5 and J is TRBJ2-3; TRBD2 aligns across 11 bases. CDR1 and CDR2 (germline): MNHEY, SVGAGI. This CDR3 is 15 amino acids long. The V gene end was trimmed by 6 bases and the J gene end by 2 bases; junction bases not matched to a gene: 4. The chain's CDR3 is CASRGLAVYTDTQYF. The CDR3 DNA reads TGTGCCAGCAGGGGACTAGCGGTCTACACAGATACGCAGTATTTT.

The V gene is TRBV27, the J gene TRBJ2-7; 8 nucleotides line up with TRBD2. Germline V gives CDR1 MNHEY, CDR2 SMNVEV (reference sequence). The ends lost 3 bases at V and 4 bases at J; junction bases unmatched: 8. The CDR3 sequence is 15 residues long. The chain's CDR3 is CASSLFGRAEYEQYF. The CDR3, as DNA: TGTGCCAGCAGTTTGTTCGGGAGGGCCGAGTACGAGCAGTACTTC.

The J gene is TRBJ1-1, the V gene TRBV19; D may be TRBD1 (6 bases). Trimming left V 3 bases short and J 4 bases short, with 18 bases between. The CDR3 consists of 16 residues. The germline V gene encodes CDR1 LNHDA and CDR2 SQIVND (reference sequence). The CDR3 sequence is CASSMLQGGGPTEAFF. CDR3 nucleotide sequence: TGTGCCAGTAGTATGCTACAGGGAGGAGGGCCCACTGAAGCTTTCTTT.

This sequence joins TRBV9 and TRBJ2-3; tentatively, D is TRBD1 or TRBD2 (6 bases each). CDR1 and CDR2 (germline): SGDLS, YYNGEE. Deletions cut 1 base from V and 0 bases from J, with 18 bases between. The CDR3 has 18 residues. The DNA of the CDR3 is TGTGCCAGCAGCGTATCTACGGGGGCGTTCGTTAGCACAGATACGCAGTATTTT. It yields the protein CASSVSTGAFVSTDTQYF. Using reference TRBV9 and TRBJ2-3 for the parts outside the CDR3, the full variable domain is DSGVTQTPKHLITATGQRVTLRCSPRSGDLSVYWYQQSLDQGLQFLIQYYNGEERAKGNILERFSAQQFPDLHSELNLSSLELGDSALYFCASSVSTGAFVSTDTQYFGPGTRLTVL.

This clone was picked up one time. Additional DNA sequences in this sample encode the identical CDR3. The CDR3 DNA sequence: TGTGCCAGCAGCTTACCGGGGGGTACTGAAGCTTTCTTT. Its translation is CASSLPGGTEAFF. This chain connects TRBV5-4 to TRBJ1-1, with a possible D match to TRBD1 (5 bases). The CDR3 sequence is 13 residues long. V was shortened by 2 bases and J by 5 bases, with 10 bases between the two germline ends. Germline V CDR1 and CDR2: SGHNT, YYREEE (reference sequence).

Regarding this clone: Other DNA sequences in the sample encode the same CDR3. The rearrangement joins TRBV30 to TRBJ2-5, with a possible D match to TRBD2 (5 bases). The CDR3 runs 12 residues. Between the trimmed V and J ends, which lost 0 bases and 4 bases, there was a span of 6 bases. Germline CDR1 reads GTSNPN; CDR2 reads SVGIG (reference sequence). CDR3 nucleotides: TGTGCCTGGAGTGTCCGGGGAGAGACCCAGTACTTC. Translation gives CAWSVRGETQYF.

The V gene is TRBV29-1, the J gene TRBJ1-1; maybe TRBD1 (5 bases). V was pared by 6 bases and J by 6 bases, with 20 bases between. Germline CDR1 and CDR2: SQVTM and ANQGSEA. There are 14 residues in the CDR3. The CDR3: CSVDSGSGAAEAFF. CDR3 sequence (DNA): TGCAGCGTCGACTCAGGGTCTGGGGCCGCTGAAGCTTTCTTT.

This chain links TRBV15 with TRBJ2-2; D gene uncertain. V gave up 3 bases and J gave up 0 bases, with 14 bases separating them. The CDR3 consists of 17 residues. Germline CDR1 is LNHNV and CDR2 is YYDKDF (reference sequence). CDR3 nucleotide sequence: TGTGCCACCAGCAGTACCACTCGCGGAGCGAACACCGGGGAGCTGTTTTTT. Translating gives CATSSTTRGANTGELFF.

V gene TRBV28 combines with J gene TRBJ2-7; D perhaps matches TRBD2 (5 bases). Trimming shortened V by 6 bases and J by 8 bases, and 20 bases separated the two germline ends. The CDR3 runs 14 residues. Germline lookup yields CDR1 MDHEN and CDR2 SYDVKM. The CDR3 region is CASRELGPATQQYF. DNA of the CDR3: TGTGCCAGCAGGGAACTAGGGCCAGCTACGCAGCAGTACTTC.